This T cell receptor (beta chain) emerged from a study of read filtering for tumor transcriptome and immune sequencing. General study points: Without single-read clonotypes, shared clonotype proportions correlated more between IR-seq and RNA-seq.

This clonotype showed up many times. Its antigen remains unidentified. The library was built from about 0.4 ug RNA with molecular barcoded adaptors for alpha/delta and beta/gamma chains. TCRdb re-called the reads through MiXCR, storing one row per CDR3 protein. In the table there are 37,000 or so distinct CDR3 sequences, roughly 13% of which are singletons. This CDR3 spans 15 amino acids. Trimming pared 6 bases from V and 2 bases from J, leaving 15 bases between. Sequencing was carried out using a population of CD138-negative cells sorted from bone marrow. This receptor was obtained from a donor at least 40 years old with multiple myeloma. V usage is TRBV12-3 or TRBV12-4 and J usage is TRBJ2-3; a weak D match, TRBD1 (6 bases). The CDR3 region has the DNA TGTGCCAGCAGAAACCCGGGACACCCCACAGATACGCAGTATTTT. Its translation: CASRNPGHPTDTQYF.